A single sample is the source of the 8 T cell receptor beta chains below, sequenced in a study of CD8 T cells in ankylosing spondylitis. TCRdb used MiXCR to reprocess the 5' RACE reads, holding one entry per CDR3 protein. The sample has about 400,000 distinct CDR3 sequences; around 20% are singletons. Sequencing input: blood, either unsorted or a sorted T cell fraction (not recorded which). These receptors came from a male donor with ankylosing spondylitis or in good health (not recorded which).

This sequence joins TRBV25-1 and TRBJ2-7; TRBD2 is a possible D gene (6 bases). The germline V gene encodes CDR1 MGHDK and CDR2 SYGVNS. The CDR3 is made up of 12 amino acids. V lost 6 bases, J lost 2 bases, and 8 bases lay in between. The chain's CDR3 is CASSAGTYEQYF. In nucleotides, the CDR3 is TGTGCCAGCAGCGCGGGGACCTACGAGCAGTACTTC.

The chain uses TRBV13 and TRBJ2-7, with no clear D. The V and J ends lost 0 bases and 0 bases respectively, with 9 bases between them. The CDR3 runs 15 residues. CDR1 and CDR2 (germline): PRHDT, FYEKMQ (reference sequence). Written as DNA, the CDR3 is TGTGCCAGCAGCTTAGGGGGCTGGGTCTCCTACGAGCAGTACTTC. Translating gives CASSLGGWVSYEQYF.

There are a few counts of this clonotype. The rearrangement joins TRBV19 to TRBJ2-2; D might be TRBD1 (6 bases). This CDR3 has 17 residues. CDR1 is LNHDA and CDR2 is SQIVND in the germline V gene (reference sequence). With 4 bases removed from V and 2 bases from J, the gap between germline ends came to 17 bases. CDR3 loop: CASSRGQGGPNTGELFF. In nucleotides, the CDR3 is TGTGCCAGTAGTAGGGGGCAGGGTGGCCCAAACACCGGGGAGCTGTTTTTT.

Only a few counts were recorded for this clonotype. The rearrangement joins TRBV24-1 to TRBJ2-2, with no clear D. The CDR3 contains 14 residues. V was cut by 3 bases and J by 3 bases, with 7 bases left in between. CDR1 is KGHDR and CDR2 is SFDVKD in the germline V gene. CDR3 amino acids: CATSDHRYTGELFF. The DNA of the CDR3 is TGTGCCACCAGTGATCACCGATACACCGGGGAGCTGTTTTTT.

This clonotype has more than one count but fewer than ten. In DNA form, the CDR3 reads TGTGCCAGCAGGGAGAGCGGACTAGCGACCAATGAGCAGTTCTTC. Translating it yields CASRESGLATNEQFF. The gene calls are TRBV5-6 and TRBJ2-1; the match to TRBD2 covers 9 bases. The CDR3 contains 15 residues. J lost 6 bases, V lost 5 bases, and 9 bases had no gene match. The germline V gene encodes CDR1 SGHDT and CDR2 YYEEEE.

This clonotype has a handful of counts. This chain's CDR3 is CATSRVGDVYEQYF. The CDR3 DNA is TGTGCCACCAGCAGAGTAGGGGACGTCTACGAGCAGTACTTC. The chain carries TRBV15 and TRBJ2-7; either TRBD1 or TRBD2 may fit D (5 bases each). There are 14 residues in the CDR3. Germline CDR1 LNHNV, CDR2 YYDKDF (reference sequence). Trimming took off 1 base at V and 3 bases at J, with 10 bases between the two ends.

This chain uses TRBV9 with TRBJ2-1; D ambiguous. Germline V gene data show CDR1 as SGDLS and CDR2 as YYNGEE. Trimming shortened V by 0 bases and J by 3 bases, and 10 bases separated the two germline ends. This CDR3 has 15 residues. The CDR3 region has the DNA TGTGCCAGCAGCGTAGGGGCAGAACTCTACAATGAGCAGTTCTTC. It yields the protein CASSVGAELYNEQFF.

This clonotype turned up a few times. V and J are TRBV11-2 and TRBJ2-7, with TRBD2 matching over 11 bases. Germline lookup yields CDR1 SGHAT and CDR2 FQNNGV. This CDR3 is 16 amino acids long. J was trimmed by 2 bases and V by 0 bases; bases with no gene match: 3. DNA of the CDR3: TGTGCCAGCAGCTTAGAGGGGACTAGCGGAACCTACGAGCAGTACTTC. The encoded protein is CASSLEGTSGTYEQYF.